This paragraph covers one T cell receptor (beta chain) sequence. No antigen is known for it. A much larger clone sits a single nucleotide away, making a read error possible. The data derive from a study of T cells after yellow fever vaccination. Study details: Those fractions that held only low numbers of cells were prepared using the SMART-Seq v4 Ultra Low Input RNA kit.

Study results and caveats: Researchers report a weaker secondary response that nonetheless peaked faster, day 5 versus 15. Subsequent booster samples again held most clones from primary vaccination (96% CD4, about 90% CD8). Abundant bulk-derived clonotypes could contaminate FACS-sorted repertoires.

Germline V gene sequence: CDR1 SGDLS, CDR2 YYNGEE. The CDR3 length is 16 residues. Via MiXCR, TCRdb re-called the 5' RACE reads, giving one row per CDR3 protein. Counted here are over 100,000 distinct CDR3 sequences, more than 7.5% occurring once; the ten biggest clones make up about 25%. The chain employs TRBV9 and TRBJ2-1, with D possibly TRBD2 on 6 matching bases. The TCR originated in a man under 40 who received the YFV17D yellow fever vaccine. The material was CD8+ T cells sorted from PBMCs, obtained 45 days after the yellow fever booster vaccination. The CDR3 reads CAISVVSTGVGNEQFF. DNA of the CDR3: TGTGCCATCAGCGTAGTTTCTACGGGAGTAGGCAATGAGCAGTTCTTC.